The clone carrying this T cell receptor beta chain has a count of ten or more. The antigen is undetermined. Preparation of the TCRbeta library involved a method that used unique molecular identifiers. TCRdb ran MiXCR on the PCR reads and lists one entry per CDR3 protein. Found here are around 500,000 distinct CDR3 sequences, more than 20% of them singletons; the top ten hold roughly 13%. This entry is derived from a study of T-cell reconstitution after alpha-beta-depleted transplantation in children. Whole-study findings and limits: It was surviving recipient T cells and thymic progenitors that gave some patients high TCRbeta diversity at day 60. In patients about two months after transplant, alpha-beta T cells reportedly arose from several hundred expanded graft clones.

Germline CDR1 reads DFQATT; CDR2 reads SNEGSKA (reference sequence). V lost 2 bases and J lost 5, with 4 bases in between. This CDR3 spans 11 amino acids. This TCR was sampled from a boy in the first two years of life who had a stem cell transplant for acute myeloid leukemia, so the T cells may come from the graft donor. Here the sequenced sample was PBMCs, mostly from graft donor cells, taken 360 days after TCRalphabeta/CD19-depleted stem cell transplant. The genes are TRBV20-1 and TRBJ2-4; D remains unclear. The CDR3 DNA reads as TGCAGTGCTAGATCCCAAAACATTCAGTACTTC. Encoded protein: CSARSQNIQYF.